The sequence of this TCR beta chain was determined in a study of Ad26.COV2.S vaccination and SARS-CoV-2 variants. Study summary: Once or twice, 56 days apart, Ad26.COV2.S was delivered intramuscularly. Whole-study results and caveats: In vaccinated individuals, spike-specific CD8+ and CD4+ T cell responses reportedly displayed substantial breadth. Spike-specific TCR breadth ran higher among vaccine recipients than placebo recipients.

The protocol was immunoSEQ multiplex PCR, while the TCRdb copy is restricted to in-frame clones and leaves out a portion. The profile covers fewer than 900,000 clones, with 89% appearing a single time and about 1.5% taken by the ten largest. Treatment described: around 19 received Ad26.COV2.S at low or high dose, single or two shots; 5 received placebo; per-sample allocation not given. Samples analyzed were those drawn on day 63 after the first vaccine or placebo injection. In the vaccine, an Ad26 vector expressed the SARS-CoV-2 spike of the Wuhan strain. About this clone itself: As yet, its antigen is unknown.

CDR3 length: 15 residues. V dropped 6 bases and J dropped 5; count of bases not matched to a gene: 8. Per the germline V gene, CDR1 is MNHEY and CDR2 is SMNVEV (reference sequence). V usage is TRBV27 and J usage is TRBJ2-5; 11 positions agree with TRBD2. This clonotype was obtained from a person between 18 and 65 years old who received the Ad26.COV2.S COVID-19 vaccine or a placebo. Sequences were derived from peripheral blood, sampled in a trial of Ad26.COV2.S vaccine versus placebo. The CDR3 region has the DNA TGTGCCAGCAGACACACTAGCGGGAGTTGGGAGACCCAGTACTTC. Amino acid sequence: CASRHTSGSWETQYF.